This T cell receptor (beta chain) was captured in a study of Graves' ophthalmopathy and Graves' hyperthyroidism. About this clonotype: Antigen unknown.

Amplified material comprised TCR beta CDR3 regions derived from RNA transcripts. Following a first-round RT-PCR that used HTBI primers, a second-round multiplex PCR was carried out. Via MiXCR, TCRdb re-called the multiplex PCR reads, giving one row per CDR3 protein. Among over a million distinct CDR3 sequences listed, about 35% were seen once. The CDR3 is 15 amino acids. The germline CDR1 and CDR2 sequences are MGHRA and YSYEKL. V shed 1 base, J shed 5 bases, and the junction held 6 bases outside the gene matches. General study results and limits: The model achieved under 71% sensitivity and about 76% specificity for ophthalmopathy progression. Detection in blood was also observed for most expanded thyroid clonotypes above 0.001 frequency.

The chain combines TRBV4-1 with TRBJ2-5, with 8 positions matching TRBD2. The clonotype was recovered from an adult man with Graves' hyperthyroidism. Material for sequencing was peripheral blood or thyroid tissue (not recorded which). This CDR3 is CASSQVQRESETQYF. CDR3 nucleotides: TGCGCCAGCAGCCAAGTCCAGCGGGAGTCGGAGACCCAGTACTTC.